Each of the 2 T cell receptor beta chains below was sequenced from the same sample in a study of cytomegalovirus exposure and HLA in healthy donors. The PCR used 60 Vbeta and 13 Jbeta primers. The method was immunoSEQ multiplex PCR; TCRdb's version includes in-frame clones alone and lacks a portion of them. The repertoire holds about 190,000 clones, with roughly 80% as singletons. Sample: PBMCs. Receptors were obtained from a woman aged 30 to 39 in good health and CMV-seropositive.

The chain is built from TRBV5-4 and TRBJ2-1; 9 bases fit TRBD1. J was trimmed by 4 bases and V by 3 bases; bases with no gene match: 8. This CDR3 has 16 residues. Per germline, CDR1 SGHNT and CDR2 YYREEE (reference sequence). CDR3: CASSWGMGQGYNEQFF. For the CDR3, the DNA is TGTGCCAGCAGCTGGGGGATGGGACAGGGATACAATGAGCAGTTCTTC.

This chain connects TRBV4-1 to TRBJ2-5, with 8 nucleotides matching TRBD1. The CDR3 sequence is 12 residues long. The germline V gene encodes CDR1 MGHRA and CDR2 YSYEKL. V lost 5 bases to trimming and J lost 5 bases; unmatched junction nucleotides: 1. The CDR3 loop reads CASSWTGETQYF. The CDR3 bases are TGCGCCAGCAGCTGGACAGGGGAGACCCAGTACTTC.